This TCR beta chain was sequenced for a study of cytomegalovirus exposure and HLA in healthy donors. Study summary: Most donors, about 82% of approximately 400 genotyped, fell in the Caucasian-associated ancestry cluster.

The germline gives CDR1 SGHDN, CDR2 FVKESK. This CDR3 contains 15 residues. Trimming pared 1 base from V and 5 bases from J, leaving 14 bases between. The PCR had 60 Vbeta and 13 Jbeta primers. Clones were read by immunoSEQ multiplex PCR, and TCRdb kept only the in-frame ones, dropping some. The sample holds more than 95,000 clones; about four fifths are singletons and the top ten take roughly 3.9%. The sequenced sample consisted of PBMCs. This chain joins TRBV14 and TRBJ2-5, with TRBD1 as a possible D gene (6 bases). The sequence derives from a woman aged 30 to 39 in good health and CMV-seronegative. The DNA of the CDR3 is TGTGCCAGCAGCCAAGTAACCATAAGGGGGGAGACCCAGTACTTC. The encoded protein is CASSQVTIRGETQYF.